The present entry profiles one TCR beta chain with its context. The antigen remains unidentified. The PCR was carried out with 60 Vbeta primers and 13 Jbeta primers. Clones were read by immunoSEQ multiplex PCR, and TCRdb kept only the in-frame ones, dropping some. The table shows 95,000 to 150,000 clones, with around 72% occurring only once. The data originate from a study of cytomegalovirus exposure and HLA in healthy donors. Whole-study results and caveats: The majority of CMV-associated TCR beta chains were reported as apparently HLA-restricted in a later analysis. As was reported, the HLA-A and HLA-B alleles of most subjects were accurately predicted from TCR beta sequences. High sensitivity and specificity were reportedly achieved when the classifier diagnosed cytomegalovirus status.

Per the germline V gene, CDR1 is MNHNS and CDR2 is SASEGT. The CDR3 loop spans 14 amino acids. Germline trimming cut 0 bases from V and 12 bases from J; bases unmatched to any gene: 11. All the people who gave samples were healthy bone marrow donors. The V call is TRBV6-1, the J call TRBJ2-7; 7 bases are a match to TRBD1. The sample was PBMCs. The source is a young man in good health and CMV-seronegative. The CDR3, as DNA: TGTGCCAGCAGTGAAGCGTTTGACAGGGACGATCGGTACTTC. Its protein is CASSEAFDRDDRYF.